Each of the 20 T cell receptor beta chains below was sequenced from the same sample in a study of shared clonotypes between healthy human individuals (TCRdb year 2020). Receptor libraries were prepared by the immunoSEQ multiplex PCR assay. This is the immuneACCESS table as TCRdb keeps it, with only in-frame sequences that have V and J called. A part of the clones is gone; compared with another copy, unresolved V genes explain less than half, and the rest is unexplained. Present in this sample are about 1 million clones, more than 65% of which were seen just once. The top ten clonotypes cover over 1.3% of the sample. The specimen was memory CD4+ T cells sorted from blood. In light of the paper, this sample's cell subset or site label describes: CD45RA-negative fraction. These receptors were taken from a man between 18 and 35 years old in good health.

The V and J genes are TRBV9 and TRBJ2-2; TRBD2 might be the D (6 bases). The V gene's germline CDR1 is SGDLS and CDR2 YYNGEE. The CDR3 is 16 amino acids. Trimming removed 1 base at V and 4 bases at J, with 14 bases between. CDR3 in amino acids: CASSVFDGGPTGELFF. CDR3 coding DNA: TGTGCCAGCAGCGTATTTGACGGGGGACCCACCGGGGAGCTGTTTTTT.

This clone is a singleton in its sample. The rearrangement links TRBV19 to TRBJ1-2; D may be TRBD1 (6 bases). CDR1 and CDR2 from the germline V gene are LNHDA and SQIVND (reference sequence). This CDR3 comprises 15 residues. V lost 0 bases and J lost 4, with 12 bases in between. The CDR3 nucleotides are TGTGCCAGTAGTATAGAGTCGGGGGCGGTCTATGGCTACACCTTC. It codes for CASSIESGAVYGYTF. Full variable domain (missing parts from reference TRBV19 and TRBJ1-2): DGGITQSPKYLFRKEGQNVTLSCEQNLNHDAMYWYRQDPGQGLRLIYYSQIVNDFQKGDIAEGYSVSREKKESFPLTVTSAQKNPTAFYLCASSIESGAVYGYTFGSGTRLTVV.

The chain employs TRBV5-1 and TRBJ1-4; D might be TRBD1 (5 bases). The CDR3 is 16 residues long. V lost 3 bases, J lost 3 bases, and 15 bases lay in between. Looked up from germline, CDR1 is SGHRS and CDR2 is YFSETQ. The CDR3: CASSYGTSVANEKLFF. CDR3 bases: TGCGCCAGCAGCTATGGGACGAGTGTGGCTAATGAAAAACTGTTTTTT.

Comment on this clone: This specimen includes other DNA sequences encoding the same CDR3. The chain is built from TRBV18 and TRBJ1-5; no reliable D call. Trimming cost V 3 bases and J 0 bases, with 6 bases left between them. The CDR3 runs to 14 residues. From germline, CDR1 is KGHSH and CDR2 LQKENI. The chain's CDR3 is CASSPGRSNQPQHF. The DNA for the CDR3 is TGTGCCAGCTCACCCGGACGTAGCAATCAGCCCCAGCATTTT.

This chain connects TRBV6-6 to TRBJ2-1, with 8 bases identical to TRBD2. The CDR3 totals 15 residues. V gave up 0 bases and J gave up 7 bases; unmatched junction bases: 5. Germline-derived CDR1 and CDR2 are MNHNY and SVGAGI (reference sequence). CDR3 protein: CASSYSGGARNEQFF. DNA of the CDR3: TGTGCCAGCAGTTACTCCGGGGGGGCGAGAAATGAGCAGTTCTTC.

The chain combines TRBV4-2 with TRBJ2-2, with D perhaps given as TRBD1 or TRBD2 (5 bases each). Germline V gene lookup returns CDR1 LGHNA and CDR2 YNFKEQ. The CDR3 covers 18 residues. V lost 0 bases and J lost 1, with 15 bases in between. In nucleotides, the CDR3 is TGTGCCAGCAGCCAAGAGGCCCACGGGACCTTGAACACCGGGGAGCTGTTTTTT. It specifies CASSQEAHGTLNTGELFF.

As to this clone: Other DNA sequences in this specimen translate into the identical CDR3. CDR3: CASSLVQGSTEAFF. In nucleotides, the CDR3 is TGCGCCAGCAGCTTGGTACAGGGATCCACTGAAGCTTTCTTT. The V call is TRBV5-1, the J call TRBJ1-1; D might be TRBD1 (6 bases). V was shortened by 0 bases and J by 4 bases, with 10 bases between the two germline ends. The length of the CDR3 is 14 residues. Germline loops: CDR1 SGHRS, CDR2 YFSETQ.

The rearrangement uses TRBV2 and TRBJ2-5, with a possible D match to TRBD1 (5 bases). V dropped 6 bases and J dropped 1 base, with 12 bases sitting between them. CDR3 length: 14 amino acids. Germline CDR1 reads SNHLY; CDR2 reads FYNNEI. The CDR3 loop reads CASRYDRSQETQYF. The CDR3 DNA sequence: TGTGCCAGCAGGTACGACAGATCCCAAGAGACCCAGTACTTC.

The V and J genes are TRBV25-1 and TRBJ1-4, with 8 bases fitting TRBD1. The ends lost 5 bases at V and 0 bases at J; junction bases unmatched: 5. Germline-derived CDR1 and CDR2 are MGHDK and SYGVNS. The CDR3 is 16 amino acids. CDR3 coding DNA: TGTGCCAGCAGTCCTGGACAGGGTTCAACTAATGAAAAACTGTTTTTT. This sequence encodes CASSPGQGSTNEKLFF. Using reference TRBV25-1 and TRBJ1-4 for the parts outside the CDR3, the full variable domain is EADIYQTPRYLVIGTGKKITLECSQTMGHDKMYWYQQDPGMELHLIHYSYGVNSTEKGDLSSESTVSRIRTEHFPLTLESARPSHTSQYLCASSPGQGSTNEKLFFGSGTQLSVL.

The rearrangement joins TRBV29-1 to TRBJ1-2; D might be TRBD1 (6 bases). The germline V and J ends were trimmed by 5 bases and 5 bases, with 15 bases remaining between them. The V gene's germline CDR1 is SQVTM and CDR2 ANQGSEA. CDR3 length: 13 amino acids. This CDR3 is CSVFGGGEYGYTF. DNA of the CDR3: TGCAGCGTTTTTGGGGGGGGCGAGTATGGCTACACCTTC.

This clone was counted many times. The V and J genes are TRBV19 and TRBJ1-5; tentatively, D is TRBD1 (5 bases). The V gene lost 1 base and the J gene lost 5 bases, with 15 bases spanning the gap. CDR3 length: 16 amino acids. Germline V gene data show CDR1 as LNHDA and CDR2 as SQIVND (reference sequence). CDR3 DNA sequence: TGTGCCAGTAGTATAGCTGGACAAATAAGATATCAGCCCCAGCATTTT. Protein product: CASSIAGQIRYQPQHF.

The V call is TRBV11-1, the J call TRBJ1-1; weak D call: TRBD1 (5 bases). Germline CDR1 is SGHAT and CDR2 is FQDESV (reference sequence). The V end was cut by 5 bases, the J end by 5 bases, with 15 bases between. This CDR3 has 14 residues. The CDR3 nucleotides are TGTGCCAGCAGCATAACCGGGACGGCGACTGAAGCTTTCTTT. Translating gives CASSITGTATEAFF.

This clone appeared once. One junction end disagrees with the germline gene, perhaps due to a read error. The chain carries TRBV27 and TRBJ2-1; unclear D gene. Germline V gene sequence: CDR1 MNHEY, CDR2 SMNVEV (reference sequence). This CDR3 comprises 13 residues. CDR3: CASRQTQYTEQFF. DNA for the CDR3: TGTGCCAGCAGGCAGACACAATACACTGAGCAGTTCTTC.

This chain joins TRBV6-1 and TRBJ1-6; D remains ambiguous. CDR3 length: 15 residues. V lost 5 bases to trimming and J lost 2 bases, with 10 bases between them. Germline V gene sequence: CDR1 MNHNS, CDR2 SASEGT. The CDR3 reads CASSIRPTYNSPLHF. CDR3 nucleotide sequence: TGTGCCAGCAGTATTCGACCTACCTATAATTCACCCCTCCACTTT.

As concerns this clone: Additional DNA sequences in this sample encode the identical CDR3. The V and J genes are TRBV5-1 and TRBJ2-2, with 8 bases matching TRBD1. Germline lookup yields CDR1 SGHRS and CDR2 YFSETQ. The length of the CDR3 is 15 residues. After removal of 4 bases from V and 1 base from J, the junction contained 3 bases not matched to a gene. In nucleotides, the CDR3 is TGCGCCAGCAGCCCAGGGGGCGGGAACACCGGGGAGCTGTTTTTT. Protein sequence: CASSPGGGNTGELFF.

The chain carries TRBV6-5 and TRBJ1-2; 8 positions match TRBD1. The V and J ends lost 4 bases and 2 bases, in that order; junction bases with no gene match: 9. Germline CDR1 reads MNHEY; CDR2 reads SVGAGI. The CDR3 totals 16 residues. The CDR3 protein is CASSFYPGQENYGYTF. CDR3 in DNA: TGTGCCAGCAGTTTCTATCCGGGACAGGAGAACTATGGCTACACCTTC.

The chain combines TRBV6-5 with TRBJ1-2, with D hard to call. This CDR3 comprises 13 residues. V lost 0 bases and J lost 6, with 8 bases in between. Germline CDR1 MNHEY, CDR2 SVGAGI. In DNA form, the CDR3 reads TGTGCCAGCAGTTACTCGGGCACCCATGGCTACACCTTC. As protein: CASSYSGTHGYTF.

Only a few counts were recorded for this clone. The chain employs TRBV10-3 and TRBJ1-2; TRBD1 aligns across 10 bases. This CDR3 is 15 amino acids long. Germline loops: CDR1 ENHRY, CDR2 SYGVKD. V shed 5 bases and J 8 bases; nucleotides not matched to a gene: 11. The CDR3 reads CAISRQGAEGEGYTF. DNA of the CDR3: TGTGCCATCAGTAGACAGGGGGCGGAAGGAGAAGGCTACACCTTC.

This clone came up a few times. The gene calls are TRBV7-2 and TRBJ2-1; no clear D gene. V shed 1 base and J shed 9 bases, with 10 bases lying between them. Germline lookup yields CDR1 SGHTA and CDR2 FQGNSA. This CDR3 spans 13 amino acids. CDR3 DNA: TGTGCCAGCAGCTTAGGTTACTTCGGTGAGCAGTTCTTC. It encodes CASSLGYFGEQFF.

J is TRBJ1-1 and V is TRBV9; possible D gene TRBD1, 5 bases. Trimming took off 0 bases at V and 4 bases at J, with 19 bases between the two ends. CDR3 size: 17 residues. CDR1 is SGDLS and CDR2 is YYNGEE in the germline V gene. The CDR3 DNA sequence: TGTGCCAGCAGCGTAGTTGGGTTGGGGGTGGAGGGCACTGAAGCTTTCTTT. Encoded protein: CASSVVGLGVEGTEAFF.